This T cell receptor (beta chain) stems from a study of T cell repertoires in aging, cancer and after chemotherapy. For the study at large: Patients with chronic lymphocytic leukemia were sampled before and after fludarabine- or bendamustine-based chemotherapy.

The CDR3 extends over 16 amino acids. Germline V gives CDR1 MNHEY, CDR2 SMNVEV (reference sequence). V lost 6 bases and J 5 bases, leaving 22 bases between the germline ends. Rearranged V-D-J TRB sequences were amplified with a mixed TRB-A/B primer pool. TCRdb fed the multiplex PCR reads into MiXCR, producing one record per CDR3 protein. The sample has more than 6,500 distinct CDR3 sequences; about 23% are singletons. General study findings and limits: Lymphoid organ infiltration in hematological cancer patients may impair thymic emigration or peripheral T cell expansion. In each cancer cohort, median generation probability increased across chemotherapy, suggesting thymic output rebounded.

This clonotype was counted a few times. Antigen specificity is unknown. TCR beta rearrangements were amplified from peripheral blood genomic DNA. The chain is built from TRBV27 and TRBJ1-1; D uncertain. The TCR sequence derives from a human donor with a blood cancer. Sequencing used blood. CDR3 sequence (DNA): TGTGCCAGCAGGGGCGAGCGTACTCGGATCAGTACTGAAGCTTTCTTT. Residues: CASRGERTRISTEAFF.